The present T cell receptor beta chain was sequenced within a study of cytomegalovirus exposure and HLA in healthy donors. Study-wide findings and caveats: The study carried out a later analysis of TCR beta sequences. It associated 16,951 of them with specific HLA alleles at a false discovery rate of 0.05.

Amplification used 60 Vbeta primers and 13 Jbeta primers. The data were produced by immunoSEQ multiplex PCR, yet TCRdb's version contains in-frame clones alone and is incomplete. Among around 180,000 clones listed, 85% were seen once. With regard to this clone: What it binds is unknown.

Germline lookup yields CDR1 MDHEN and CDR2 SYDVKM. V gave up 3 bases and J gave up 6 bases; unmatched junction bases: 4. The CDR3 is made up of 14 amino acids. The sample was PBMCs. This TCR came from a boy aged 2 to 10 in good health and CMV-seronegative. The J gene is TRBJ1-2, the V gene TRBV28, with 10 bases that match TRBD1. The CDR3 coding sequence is TGTGCCAGCAGTTTGACAGGGGGCTTTCATGGCTACACCTTC. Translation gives CASSLTGGFHGYTF.